Listed below are T cell receptor beta chains from one sample, sequenced in a study of blood T cell repertoires in COVID-19. The data were produced by immunoSEQ multiplex PCR, yet TCRdb's version contains in-frame clones alone and is incomplete. The sample has about 230,000 clones, just over 85% seen once. The sequenced sample was peripheral blood. These receptors all stem from a man aged 45-65 years with COVID-19, enrolled during active disease. CDR3s include the opening cysteine and the closing phenylalanine or tryptophan.

j_call v_call cdr3_aa
TRBJ2-1 TRBV3-1/TRBV3-2 CASSRGGTSGRMGNEQFF
TRBJ2-7 TRBV7-2 CASSSLQPPYEQYF
TRBJ1-4 TRBV2 CASSEGGTGFGEKLFF
TRBJ1-5 TRBV6-2/TRBV6-3 CASSYTGLGNQPQHF
TRBJ2-2 TRBV19 CASNTEAGELFF
TRBJ2-2 TRBV5-6 CASSSIQGAAGELFF
TRBJ1-1 TRBV29-1 CSVEDYGQGGEAFF
TRBJ2-1 TRBV29-1 CSVMPSGTGNEQFF
TRBJ1-2 TRBV5-1 CASSPEGGTGYGYTF
TRBJ2-5 TRBV18 CASSPRTRQETQYF
TRBJ2-7 TRBV6-5 CASSPWTGGSYEQYF
TRBJ2-1 TRBV24-1 CATSDRLAGGAQFF
TRBJ2-7 TRBV5-1 CASSLDRGHWEQYF
TRBJ2-5 TRBV9 CASSPQTGLGETQYF
TRBJ1-4 TRBV7-3 CASSRGPPDTNEKLFF
TRBJ2-1 TRBV5-4 CASSLERTSGRDEQFF
TRBJ2-1 TRBV11-1 CASSSNRGPSYNEQFF
TRBJ2-5 TRBV7-8 CASSSRLVEETQYF
TRBJ2-1 TRBV9 CASSVGGGADYNEQFF
TRBJ2-2 TRBV25-1 CASSELDRGLNTGELFF
TRBJ1-6 TRBV9 CASSGRDRGDSPLHF
TRBJ1-2 TRBV6-5 CASSYSDSANYGYTF
TRBJ2-6 TRBV6-5 CASSPGGAGANVLTF
TRBJ1-2 TRBV5-1 CASSLAGKGGGYGYTF
TRBJ2-3 TRBV10-3 CAISEPGGSGRSTDTQYF
TRBJ1-2 TRBV5-5 CASSFEVTGVYGYTF
TRBJ2-3 TRBV24-1 CATSPGLAADTQYF
TRBJ1-2 TRBV2 CASRASGGAGYGYTF
TRBJ2-7 TRBV19 CASSIQANSYEQYF
TRBJ2-1 TRBV24-1 CATSDRGNEQFF
TRBJ2-7 TRBV6-6 CASRQVYEQYF
TRBJ1-2 TRBV10-3 CAISGEINYGYTF
TRBJ2-7 TRBV27 CASSGHRVGSYEQYF
TRBJ1-1 TRBV12-5 CASGLGTGAEAFF
TRBJ2-5 TRBV5-1 CASRIPTGGAPETQYF
TRBJ2-1 TRBV10-3 CAISGLTGSYNEQFF
TRBJ1-3 TRBV9 CASSVSSAGNTIYF
TRBJ1-1 TRBV7-9 CASSFLERNTEAFF
TRBJ1-1 TRBV30 CAWRAGGLDTEAFF
TRBJ2-7 TRBV6-6 CASSYSPGQGAGEQYF
TRBJ2-2 TRBV28 CASSYIARNTGELFF
TRBJ2-1 TRBV6-5 CASSFLGLAGGNEQFF
TRBJ2-7 TRBV18 CASSPVMGTGRRPYEQYF
TRBJ2-1 TRBV6-1 CASSEMGQGNNEQFF
TRBJ1-4 TRBV6-5 CASSSGQGNNEKLFF
TRBJ1-6 TRBV30 CAWTLKGAGNSPLHF
TRBJ2-2 TRBV4-1 CASSQGLPTGELFF
TRBJ2-2 TRBV18 CASSPLQGAAGELFF
TRBJ2-1 TRBV9 CASSVLGLAGNEQFF
TRBJ2-5 TRBV7-3 CASSLMTGSGETQYF
TRBJ2-1 TRBV15 CATSSDRDRDSDEQFF
TRBJ1-1 TRBV15 CATSFNRDTEAFF
TRBJ1-1 TRBV5-4 CASSLGGTGAARTEAFF
TRBJ1-1 TRBV6-2/TRBV6-3 CASSYSRVTEAFF
TRBJ2-1 TRBV7-9 CASSRLAGSPLYNEQFF
TRBJ1-1 TRBV2 CASKNKETVNTEAFF
TRBJ1-1 TRBV6-5 CASPKGQGMNTEAFF
TRBJ1-2 TRBV19 CASSGGYGYTF
TRBJ1-5 TRBV5-6 CASSLGAGGSQPQHF
TRBJ1-4 TRBV30 CAWNGVDEKLFF